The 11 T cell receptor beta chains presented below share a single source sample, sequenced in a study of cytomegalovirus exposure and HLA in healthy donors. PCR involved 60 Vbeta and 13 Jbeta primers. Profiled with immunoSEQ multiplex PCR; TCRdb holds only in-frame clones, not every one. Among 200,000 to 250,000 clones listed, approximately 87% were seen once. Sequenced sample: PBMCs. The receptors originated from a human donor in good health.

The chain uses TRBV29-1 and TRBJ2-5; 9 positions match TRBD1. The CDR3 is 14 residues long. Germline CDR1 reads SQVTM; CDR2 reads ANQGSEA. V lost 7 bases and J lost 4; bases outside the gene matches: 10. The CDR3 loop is CSAARDRAVETQYF. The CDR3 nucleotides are TGCAGCGCGGCTCGGGACAGGGCAGTAGAGACCCAGTACTTC.

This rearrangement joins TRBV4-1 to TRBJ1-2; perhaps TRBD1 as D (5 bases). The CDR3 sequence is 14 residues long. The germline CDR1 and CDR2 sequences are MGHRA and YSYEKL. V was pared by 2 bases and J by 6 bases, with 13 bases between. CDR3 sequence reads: CASSQLQGRDGYTF. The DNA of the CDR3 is TGCGCCAGCAGCCAACTGCAGGGCAGGGATGGCTACACCTTC.

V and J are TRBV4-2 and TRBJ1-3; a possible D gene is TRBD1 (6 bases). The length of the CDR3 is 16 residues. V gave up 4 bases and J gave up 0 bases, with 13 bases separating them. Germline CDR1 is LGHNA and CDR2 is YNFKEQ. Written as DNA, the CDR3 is TGTGCCAGCAGCCTAAAGGACAGCGACTCTGGAAACACCATATATTTT. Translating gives CASSLKDSDSGNTIYF.

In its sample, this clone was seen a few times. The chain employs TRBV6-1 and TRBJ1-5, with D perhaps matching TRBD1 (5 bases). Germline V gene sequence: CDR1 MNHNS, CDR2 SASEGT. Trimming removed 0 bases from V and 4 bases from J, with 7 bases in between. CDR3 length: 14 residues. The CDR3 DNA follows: TGTGCCAGCAGTGAAGCGGGGCGAAATCAGCCCCAGCATTTT. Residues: CASSEAGRNQPQHF.

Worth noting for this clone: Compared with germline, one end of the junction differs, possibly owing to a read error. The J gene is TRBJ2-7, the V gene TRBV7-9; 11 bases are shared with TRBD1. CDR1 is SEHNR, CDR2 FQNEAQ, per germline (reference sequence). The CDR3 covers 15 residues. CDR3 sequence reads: CASSSWTGGSNEQYF. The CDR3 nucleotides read TGTGCCAGCAGCTCTTGGACAGGGGGCTCCAACGAGCAGTACTTC. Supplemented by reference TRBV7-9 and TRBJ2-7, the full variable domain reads DTGVSQNPRHKITKRGQNVTFRCDPISEHNRLYWYRQTLGQGPEFLTYFQNEAQLEKSRLLSDRFSAERPKGSFSTLEIQRTEQGDSAMYLCASSSWTGGSNEQYFGPGTRLTVT.

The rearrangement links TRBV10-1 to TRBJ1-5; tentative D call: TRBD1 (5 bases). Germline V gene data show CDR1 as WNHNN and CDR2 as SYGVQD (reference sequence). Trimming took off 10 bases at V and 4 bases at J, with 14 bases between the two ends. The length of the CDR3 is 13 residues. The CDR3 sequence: CATSTVGNQPQHF. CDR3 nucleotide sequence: TGCGCCACCTCGACAGTAGGTAATCAGCCCCAGCATTTT.

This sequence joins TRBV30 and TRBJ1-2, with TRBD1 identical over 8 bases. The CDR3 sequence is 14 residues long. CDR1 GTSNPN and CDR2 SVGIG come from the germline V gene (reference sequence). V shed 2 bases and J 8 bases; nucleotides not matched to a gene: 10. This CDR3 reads CAWSFAGGAGGYTF. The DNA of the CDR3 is TGTGCCTGGAGTTTCGCAGGGGGCGCAGGCGGCTACACCTTC.

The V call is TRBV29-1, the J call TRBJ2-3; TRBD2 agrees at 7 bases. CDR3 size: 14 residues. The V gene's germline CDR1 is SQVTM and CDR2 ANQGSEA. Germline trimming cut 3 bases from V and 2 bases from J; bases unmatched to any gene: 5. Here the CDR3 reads CSVDVSGYTDTQYF. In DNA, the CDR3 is TGCAGCGTTGACGTTAGCGGGTACACAGATACGCAGTATTTT.

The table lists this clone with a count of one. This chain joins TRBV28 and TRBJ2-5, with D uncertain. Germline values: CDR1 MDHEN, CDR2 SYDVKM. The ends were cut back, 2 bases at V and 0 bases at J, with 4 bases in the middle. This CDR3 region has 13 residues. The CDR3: CASSLPYQETQYF. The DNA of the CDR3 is TGTGCCAGCAGTTTACCCTACCAAGAGACCCAGTACTTC.

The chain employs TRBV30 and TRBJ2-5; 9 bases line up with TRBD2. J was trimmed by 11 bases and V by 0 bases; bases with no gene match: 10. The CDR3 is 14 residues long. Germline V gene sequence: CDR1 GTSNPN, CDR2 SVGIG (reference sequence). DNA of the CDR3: TGTGCCTGGAGTGTAAGGGCGGGAGGGCCGCAGCAGTACTTC. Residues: CAWSVRAGGPQQYF.

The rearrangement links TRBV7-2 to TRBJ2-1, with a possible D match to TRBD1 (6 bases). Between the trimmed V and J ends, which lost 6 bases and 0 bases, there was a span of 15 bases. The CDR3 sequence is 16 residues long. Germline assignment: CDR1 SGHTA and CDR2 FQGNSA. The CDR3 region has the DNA TGTGCCAGCAGACCCAGGGGCCACAGCTCCTACAATGAGCAGTTCTTC. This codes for CASRPRGHSSYNEQFF.